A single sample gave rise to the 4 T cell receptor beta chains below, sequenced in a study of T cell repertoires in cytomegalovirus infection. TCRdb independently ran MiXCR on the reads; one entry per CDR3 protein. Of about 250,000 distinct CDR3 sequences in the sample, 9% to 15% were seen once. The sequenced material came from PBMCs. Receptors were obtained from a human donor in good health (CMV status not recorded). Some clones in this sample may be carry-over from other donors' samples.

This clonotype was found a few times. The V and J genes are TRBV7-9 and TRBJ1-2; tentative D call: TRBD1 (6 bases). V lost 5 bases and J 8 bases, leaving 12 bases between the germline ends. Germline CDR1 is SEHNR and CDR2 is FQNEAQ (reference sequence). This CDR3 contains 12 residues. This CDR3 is CASSIDRKGYTF. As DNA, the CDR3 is TGTGCCAGCAGCATAGACAGGAAAGGCTACACCTTC.

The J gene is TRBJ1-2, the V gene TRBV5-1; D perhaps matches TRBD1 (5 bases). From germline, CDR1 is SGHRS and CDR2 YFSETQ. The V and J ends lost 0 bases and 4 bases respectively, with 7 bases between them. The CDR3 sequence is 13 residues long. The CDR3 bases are TGCGCCAGCAGCTTGGAGGGGATCTATGGCTACACCTTC. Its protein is CASSLEGIYGYTF. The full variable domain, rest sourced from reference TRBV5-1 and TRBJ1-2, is KAGVTQTPRYLIKTRGQQVTLSCSPISGHRSVSWYQQTPGQGLQFLFEYFSETQRNKGNFPGRFSGRQFSNSRSEMNVSTLELGDSALYLCASSLEGIYGYTFGSGTRLTVV.

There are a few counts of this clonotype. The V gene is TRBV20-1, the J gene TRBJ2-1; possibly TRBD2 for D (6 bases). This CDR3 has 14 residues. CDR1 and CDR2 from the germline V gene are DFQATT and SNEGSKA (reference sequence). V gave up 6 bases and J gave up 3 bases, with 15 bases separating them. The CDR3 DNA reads TGCAGTGCCCCTGGGGCGGGACTCTACAATGAGCAGTTCTTC. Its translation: CSAPGAGLYNEQFF.

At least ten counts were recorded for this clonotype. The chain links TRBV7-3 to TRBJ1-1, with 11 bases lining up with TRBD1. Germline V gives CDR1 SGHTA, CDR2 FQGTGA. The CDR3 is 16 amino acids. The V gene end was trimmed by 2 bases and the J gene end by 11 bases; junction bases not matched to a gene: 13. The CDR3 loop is CASSLSSGQGDAGAFF. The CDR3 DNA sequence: TGTGCCAGCAGCTTATCTTCGGGACAGGGGGATGCTGGGGCTTTCTTT. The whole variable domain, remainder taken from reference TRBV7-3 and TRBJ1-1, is GAGVSQTPSNKVTEKGKYVELRCDPISGHTALYWYRQSLGQGPEFLIYFQGTGAADDSGLPNDRFFAVRPEGSVSTLKIQRTERGDSAVYLCASSLSSGQGDAGAFFGQGTRLTVV.